Listed below are T cell receptor beta chains from one sample, sequenced in a study of shared clonotypes between healthy human individuals. Here immunoSEQ multiplex PCR was the method, and the copy in TCRdb shows in-frame clones only, minus some. Altogether about 2.4 million clones are present, over 85% being singletons, with the ten largest covering about 0.34%. Sequenced: naive CD4+ T cells from PBMCs. All receptors come from a man between 18 and 29 years old in good health. Some clones in this sample may be carry-over from other donors' samples. Both conserved end residues are part of each CDR3. The D gene is left open where the match is weak. Not every row has a clone size; where given, it reads once, few, many or a size class.

J gene,clone size,D gene,V gene,CDR3 protein,CDR3 DNA
TRBJ2-5,-,TRBD1,TRBV2,CASSDPSGQGTVQETQYF,TGTGCCAGCAGTGACCCGTCGGGACAGGGAACCGTTCAAGAGACCCAGTACTTC
TRBJ1-3,-,TRBD1,TRBV28,CASSTRTGYSSGNTIYF,TGTGCCAGCAGTACCCGGACAGGGTATAGCTCTGGAAACACCATATATTTT
TRBJ2-7,-,-,TRBV6-1,CASSEGQELMFGQYF,TGTGCCAGCAGTGAAGGTCAGGAGCTTATGTTCGGGCAGTACTTC
TRBJ1-4,once,TRBD1,TRBV19,CASSLLPGTGNEKLFF,TGTGCCAGTAGTCTTCTGCCAGGGACAGGGAATGAAAAACTGTTTTTT
TRBJ1-5,-,-,TRBV6-1,CASSSGLRQPQHF,TGTGCCAGCAGTTCAGGGCTCCGGCAGCCCCAGCATTTT
TRBJ2-3,-,-,TRBV28,CAACSPSTDTQYF,TGTGCCGCGTGTTCGCCAAGCACAGATACGCAGTATTTT
TRBJ2-5,-,-,TRBV6-5,CASSFLGVQRRETQYF,TGTGCCAGCAGTTTCCTCGGGGTCCAACGTCGAGAGACCCAGTACTTC
TRBJ2-5,-,-,TRBV6-1,CAISESKVSAETQYF,TGTGCCATCAGTGAGTCGAAGGTCAGTGCGGAGACCCAGTACTTC
TRBJ2-7,once,-,TRBV9,CASSLGWGSEQYF,TGTGCCAGCAGCCTGGGGTGGGGATCCGAGCAGTACTTC
TRBJ1-1,-,-,TRBV7-3,CASSLTRGGETEAFF,TGTGCCAGCAGCTTAACCCGTGGGGGAGAAACTGAAGCTTTCTTT
TRBJ1-4,-,-,TRBV5-1,CASRGGRMDEKLFF,TGCGCCAGCAGGGGAGGGCGGATGGACGAAAAACTGTTTTTT
TRBJ1-6,-,-,TRBV5-1,CASSFLQGPSPLHF,TGCGCCAGCAGCTTCCTCCAGGGTCCTTCACCCCTCCACTTT
TRBJ1-4,-,-,TRBV4-1,CASSQGRRNEKLFF,TGCGCCAGCAGCCAAGGGAGGCGTAACGAAAAACTGTTTTTT
TRBJ2-3,-,TRBD1,TRBV5-4,CASSLGTGTTDTQYF,TGTGCCAGCAGCTTGGGGACAGGGACGACAGATACGCAGTATTTT
TRBJ2-5,-,-,TRBV4-1,CASSQGGSRQETQYF,TGCGCCAGCAGCCAAGGAGGGAGCCGCCAAGAGACCCAGTACTTC
TRBJ1-3,-,TRBD1,TRBV2,CAIRDREVEPIYF,TGTGCCATCAGGGACAGGGAAGTAGAACCCATATATTTT
TRBJ1-2,-,-,TRBV2,CASSEAIRVVPYGYTF,TGTGCCAGCAGTGAAGCTATCCGGGTGGTTCCCTATGGCTACACCTTC
TRBJ1-5,-,-,TRBV28,CASSETRGQPQHF,TGTGCCAGCAGTGAGACCCGCGGTCAGCCCCAGCATTTT
TRBJ2-2,-,TRBD1,TRBV18,CASSLRQGAQTQDNTGELFF,TGTGCCAGCTCACTACGACAGGGGGCGCAAACTCAAGACAACACCGGGGAGCTGTTTTTT
TRBJ2-1,-,-,TRBV6-6,CASSYGGAGESEQFF,TGTGCCAGCAGTTACGGCGGGGCCGGTGAGAGTGAGCAGTTCTTC
TRBJ2-1,-,TRBD1,TRBV28,CASSLTGQGTYNEQFF,TGTGCCAGCAGTTTAACGGGACAGGGGACCTACAATGAGCAGTTCTTC
TRBJ1-4,-,-,TRBV28,CASNTHGGEKLFF,TGTGCCAGCAACACCCACGGCGGGGAAAAACTGTTTTTT
TRBJ1-1,-,-,TRBV9,CASSVGTENTEAFF,TGTGCCAGCAGCGTAGGTACGGAGAACACTGAAGCTTTCTTT
TRBJ2-3,-,-,TRBV19,CASIQRGTDTQYF,TGTGCCAGTATCCAAAGGGGCACAGATACGCAGTATTTT
TRBJ2-7,-,-,TRBV4-3,CASSQGSIRGWSYEQYF,TGCGCCAGCAGCCAAGGTTCAATCAGGGGTTGGTCCTACGAGCAGTACTTC
TRBJ2-1,-,-,TRBV25-1,CASSPGFGYDNEQFF,TGTGCCAGCAGCCCGGGATTTGGCTATGACAATGAGCAGTTCTTC
TRBJ2-3,-,TRBD2,TRBV4-1,CASSRSLAGRGTDTQYF,TGCGCCAGCAGCCGGTCTTTAGCGGGGAGGGGCACAGATACGCAGTATTTT
TRBJ1-2,-,TRBD1,TRBV5-8,CASSPDRGEKGYGYTF,TGTGCCAGCAGCCCGGACAGGGGCGAAAAGGGCTATGGCTACACCTTC
TRBJ2-1,-,-,TRBV5-6,CASSLERVNEQFF,TGTGCCAGCAGCTTGGAAAGGGTTAATGAGCAGTTCTTC
TRBJ2-5,-,TRBD1,TRBV25-1,CASSQGASETQYF,TGTGCCAGCAGCCAGGGGGCTTCTGAGACCCAGTACTTC
TRBJ2-3,-,TRBD2,TRBV18,CASSPFSGSTDTQYF,TGTGCCAGCTCACCATTTAGCGGGAGCACAGATACGCAGTATTTT
TRBJ1-4,-,-,TRBV6-6,CASTGGEREKLFF,TGTGCCAGCACGGGGGGAGAGCGAGAAAAACTGTTTTTT
TRBJ2-1,-,-,TRBV14,CASSPGSSYNEQFF,TGTGCCAGCAGCCCAGGAAGCTCCTACAATGAGCAGTTCTTC
TRBJ2-2,-,-,TRBV9,CASSVRQGGTGELFF,TGTGCCAGCAGCGTCCGACAGGGAGGCACCGGGGAGCTGTTTTTT
TRBJ2-1,-,-,TRBV5-1,CASSLDAQVLYNEQFF,TGCGCCAGCAGCTTGGATGCCCAGGTCCTCTACAATGAGCAGTTCTTC
TRBJ2-5,-,-,TRBV4-1,CASSQIVRETQYF,TGCGCCAGCAGCCAAATAGTAAGGGAGACCCAGTACTTC
TRBJ2-5,-,-,TRBV14,CASSEGGPQYF,TGTGCCAGCAGCGAGGGGGGGCCCCAGTACTTC
TRBJ2-7,-,TRBD2,TRBV10-3,CATSNSGTSSYEQYF,TGTGCCACCTCCAACAGCGGGACGAGCTCCTACGAGCAGTACTTC
TRBJ2-1,once,TRBD2,TRBV2,CASSRLAGEYNEQFF,TGTGCCAGCAGTCGTCTAGCGGGAGAGTACAATGAGCAGTTCTTC
TRBJ1-1,-,-,TRBV28,CASRLPADTEAFF,TGTGCCAGCCGACTTCCGGCGGACACTGAAGCTTTCTTT
TRBJ2-4,-,-,TRBV6-1,CASSVGRLGNIQYF,TGTGCCAGCAGTGTCGGCCGCCTTGGAAACATTCAGTACTTC
TRBJ2-3,-,TRBD2,TRBV10-1,CASSESGRGDTQYF,TGCGCCAGCAGTGAGTCCGGGAGGGGAGATACGCAGTATTTT